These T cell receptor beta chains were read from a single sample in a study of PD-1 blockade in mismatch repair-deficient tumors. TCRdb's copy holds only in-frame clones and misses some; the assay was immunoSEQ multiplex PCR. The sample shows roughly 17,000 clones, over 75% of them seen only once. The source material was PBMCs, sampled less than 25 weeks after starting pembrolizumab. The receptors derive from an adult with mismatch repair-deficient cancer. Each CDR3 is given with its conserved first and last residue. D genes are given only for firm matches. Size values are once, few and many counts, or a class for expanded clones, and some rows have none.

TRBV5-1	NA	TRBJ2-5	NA	CASSWGAGQETQYF	TGCGCCAGCAGCTGGGGTGCGGGGCAAGAGACCCAGTACTTC
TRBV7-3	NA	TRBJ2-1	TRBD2	CASSLIPPTSGSSYNEQFF	TGTGCCAGCAGCTTAATTCCCCCGACTAGCGGGAGCTCCTACAATGAGCAGTTCTTC
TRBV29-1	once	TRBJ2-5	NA	CSVASAQETQYF	TGCAGCGTTGCATCAGCGCAAGAGACCCAGTACTTC
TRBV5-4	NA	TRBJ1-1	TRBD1	CASSSPRTGGGTEAFF	TGTGCCAGCAGCTCCCCCCGGACAGGGGGAGGCACTGAAGCTTTCTTT
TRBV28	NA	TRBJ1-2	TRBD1	CASSVTGGNYGYTF	TGTGCCAGCAGTGTTACAGGGGGTAACTATGGCTACACCTTC
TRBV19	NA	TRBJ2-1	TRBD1	CASRTGANEQFF	TGTGCCAGTAGGACAGGGGCCAATGAGCAGTTCTTC
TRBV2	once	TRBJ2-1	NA	CASSGVGVAHRDNEQFF	TGTGCCAGCAGTGGCGTTGGTGTAGCGCACCGCGACAATGAGCAGTTCTTC
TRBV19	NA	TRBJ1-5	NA	CASSFPGNHQPQHF	TGTGCCAGTAGTTTTCCCGGGAACCATCAGCCCCAGCATTTT
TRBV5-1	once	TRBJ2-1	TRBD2	CASSPMLAGDNNEQFF	TGCGCCAGCAGCCCGATGCTAGCGGGAGATAACAATGAGCAGTTCTTC
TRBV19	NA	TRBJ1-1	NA	CASSPKGGDTEAFF	TGTGCCAGTAGTCCAAAAGGGGGAGACACTGAAGCTTTCTTT
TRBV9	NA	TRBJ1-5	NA	CASSVGEGVSNQPQHF	TGTGCCAGCAGCGTAGGCGAGGGAGTAAGCAATCAGCCCCAGCATTTT
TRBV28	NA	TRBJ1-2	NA	CASSLGLYSYTF	TGTGCCAGCAGTTTAGGCTTATATAGCTACACCTTC
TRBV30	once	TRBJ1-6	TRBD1	CAWSPRGSSPLHF	TGTGCCTGGAGTCCCAGGGGGAGTTCACCCCTCCACTTT
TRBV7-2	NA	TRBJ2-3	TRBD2	CASSLQALAGKIDTQYF	TGTGCCAGCAGCTTGCAAGCCTTAGCGGGAAAGATAGATACGCAGTATTTT
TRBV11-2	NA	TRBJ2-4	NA	CASSLGSWENIQYF	TGTGCCAGCAGCCTCGGGAGTTGGGAAAACATTCAGTACTTC
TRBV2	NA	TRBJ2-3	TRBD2	CASSARTSGADTQYF	TGTGCCAGCAGTGCCCGGACTAGCGGTGCAGATACGCAGTATTTT
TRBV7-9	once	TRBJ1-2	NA	CASSLVRGKNYGYTF	TGTGCCAGCAGCTTAGTTCGAGGGAAGAACTATGGCTACACCTTC
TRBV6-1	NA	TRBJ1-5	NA	CASNSAGSNQPQHF	TGTGCCAGCAACTCGGCAGGGAGCAATCAGCCCCAGCATTTT
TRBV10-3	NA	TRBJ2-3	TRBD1	CAIKGAYSTDTQYF	TGTGCCATCAAGGGGGCATATAGCACAGATACGCAGTATTTT
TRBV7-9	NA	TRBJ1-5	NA	CASSLGQGPQHF	TGTGCCAGCAGCTTGGGGCAGGGGCCCCAGCATTTT
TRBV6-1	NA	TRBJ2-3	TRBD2	CAVVGTREDTQYF	TGTGCCGTTGTGGGGACTAGGGAGGATACGCAGTATTTT
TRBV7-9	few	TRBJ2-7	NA	CASTPGRWGESSYEQYF	TGTGCCAGCACCCCAGGACGGTGGGGGGAGAGCTCCTACGAGCAGTACTTC
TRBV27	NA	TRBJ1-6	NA	CASTQLGHINSPLHF	TGTGCCAGCACTCAGTTGGGGCACATTAATTCACCCCTCCACTTT
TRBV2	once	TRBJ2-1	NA	CASSENRQGVSYNEQFF	TGTGCCAGCAGTGAAAATCGTCAGGGTGTTAGCTACAATGAGCAGTTCTTC
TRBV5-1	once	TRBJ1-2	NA	CASSPLSRANYGYTF	TGCGCCAGCAGCCCCCTTAGCAGAGCTAACTATGGCTACACCTTC
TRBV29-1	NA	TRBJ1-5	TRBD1	CSVGDRVNQPQHF	TGCAGCGTTGGGGACAGGGTCAATCAGCCCCAGCATTTT
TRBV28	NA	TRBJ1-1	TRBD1	CASRRQGRYTEAFF	TGTGCCTCGCGGCGACAGGGAAGGTATACTGAAGCTTTCTTT
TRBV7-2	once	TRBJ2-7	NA	CASSLARGPYEQYF	TGTGCCAGCAGCTTAGCTAGGGGCCCCTACGAGCAGTACTTC
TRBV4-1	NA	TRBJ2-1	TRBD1	CASSPMGQVGSGEQFF	TGCGCCAGCAGCCCGATGGGACAGGTCGGGAGTGGGGAGCAGTTCTTC
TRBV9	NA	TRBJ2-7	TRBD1	CASSPGTGNHEQYF	TGTGCCAGCAGCCCAGGGACAGGGAACCACGAGCAGTACTTC
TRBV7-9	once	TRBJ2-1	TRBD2	CASSLGIWTSGNEQFF	TGTGCCAGCAGCTTAGGAATTTGGACTAGCGGCAATGAGCAGTTCTTC
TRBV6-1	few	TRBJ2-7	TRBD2	CASSEGGVPYEQYF	TGTGCCAGCAGTGAGGGGGGGGTACCCTACGAGCAGTACTTC
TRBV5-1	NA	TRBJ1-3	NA	CASSAGLTSGNTIYF	TGCGCCAGCAGCGCGGGACTGACCTCTGGAAACACCATATATTTT
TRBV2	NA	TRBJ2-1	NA	CASSTGQSSYNEQFF	TGTGCCAGCAGTACAGGACAGAGCTCCTACAATGAGCAGTTCTTC
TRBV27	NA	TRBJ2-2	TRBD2	CATSGGFTGELFF	TGTGCCACTTCGGGAGGCTTCACCGGGGAGCTGTTTTTT
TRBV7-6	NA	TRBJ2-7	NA	CASSLTGIPYEQYF	TGTGCCAGCAGCTTAACAGGAATCCCCTACGAGCAGTACTTC
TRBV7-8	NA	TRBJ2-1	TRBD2	CASSLRGTSVYNEQFF	TGTGCCAGCAGCTTACGAGGGACTAGCGTTTACAATGAGCAGTTCTTC
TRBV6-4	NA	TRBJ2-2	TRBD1	CASSDSLQGDTGELFF	TGTGCCAGCAGTGACTCTCTGCAGGGGGACACCGGGGAGCTGTTTTTT
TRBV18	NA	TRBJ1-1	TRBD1	CASSPTGGKDTEAFF	TGTGCCAGCTCACCGACAGGGGGGAAGGACACTGAAGCTTTCTTT
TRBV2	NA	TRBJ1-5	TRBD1	CASSKPGQGAFQPQHF	TGTGCCAGCAGTAAACCGGGACAGGGGGCATTTCAGCCCCAGCATTTT
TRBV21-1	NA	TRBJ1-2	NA	CASSKFSSRGCGYTF	TGTGCCAGCAGCAAATTTTCGAGCCGCGGGTGTGGCTACACCTTC
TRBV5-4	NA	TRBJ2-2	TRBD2	CASSLALAGAGELFF	TGTGCCAGCAGCTTGGCTCTAGCGGGAGCCGGGGAGCTGTTTTTT
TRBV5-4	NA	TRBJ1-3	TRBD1	CASRGDSSGNTIYF	TGTGCCAGCAGGGGGGACAGCTCTGGAAACACCATATATTTT
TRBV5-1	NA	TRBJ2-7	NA	CASSLAPGPYEQYF	TGCGCCAGCAGCTTGGCCCCAGGGCCCTACGAGCAGTACTTC
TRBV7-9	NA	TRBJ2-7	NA	CATLGGTEFSYEQYF	TGTGCCACGCTTGGGGGGACAGAGTTTTCCTACGAGCAGTACTTC
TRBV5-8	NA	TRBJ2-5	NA	CASSPPGSPETQYF	TGTGCCAGCAGCCCACCGGGGAGCCCGGAGACCCAGTACTTC
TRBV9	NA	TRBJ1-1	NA	CASSVGLGGNTEAFF	TGTGCCAGCAGCGTAGGGTTGGGAGGGAACACTGAAGCTTTCTTT